A single T cell receptor (beta chain) is shown here with its context. This sample was included in a study of control samples from healthy donors and cancer patients. Here immunoSEQ multiplex PCR was the method, and the copy in TCRdb shows in-frame clones only, minus some. Of 45,000 to 60,000 clones listed, roughly 94% are singletons. This CDR3 has 14 residues. V shed 2 bases and J shed 5 bases, with 7 bases lying between them. Germline CDR1 and CDR2: SGHTA and FQGTGA. This sequence was found in a man in his thirties or forties in good health. This chain uses TRBV7-3 with TRBJ1-6, with unresolved D. The source material was blood. The CDR3 sequence: CASSLGSNNSPLHF. CDR3 nucleotides: TGTGCCAGCAGCTTAGGCAGTAATAATTCACCCCTCCACTTT.